This T cell receptor beta chain comes out of a study of T cells after yellow fever vaccination. Whole-study context: Fractions low in cell number were prepared with SMART-Seq v4 Ultra Low Input. General observations from the study: Most primary-vaccination clones recurred post-booster (nearly 98% CD4, 88% CD8). Peaking on day 5 versus 15, the secondary response was faster but weaker.

This clonotype has only a few counts. The antigen is undetermined. By 5'RACE template switching, TCR cDNA was produced, with a universal primer site and UMIs added in the process. TCRdb re-called the 5' RACE reads through MiXCR, storing one row per CDR3 protein. This repertoire shows 300,000 to 350,000 distinct CDR3 sequences, roughly 8.4% found once; its top ten account for approximately 16%. Germline loops: CDR1 MNHEY, CDR2 SVGAGI. The ends were cut back, 2 bases at V and 1 base at J, with 8 bases in the middle. This CDR3 comprises 14 residues. This rearrangement joins TRBV6-5 to TRBJ2-5, with D maybe TRBD2 (6 bases). The receptor was derived from a man younger than 35 who received the YFV17D yellow fever vaccine. The sequencing here drew on PBMCs, taken around 45 days after the first yellow fever vaccination. Written as DNA, the CDR3 is TGTGCCAGCAGTTACGGCGGGGTCCAAGAGACCCAGTACTTC. Its protein is CASSYGGVQETQYF.